The 3 T cell receptor beta chains below all came from one sample that was sequenced in a study of human T cells and chemical hapten exposure. Noted time point: patch test 1, 2 weeks after DPC sensitization. Documented treatment: therapeutic diphenylcyclopropenone sensitization with weekly scalp DPC. In TCRdb, the RACE reads were re-called with MiXCR into one record per CDR3 protein. The sample includes around 380,000 distinct CDR3 sequences, more than 4.5% of them seen just once. Specimen: whole blood, collected in connection with sensitization to the hapten diphenylcyclopropenone (DPC). The receptors derive from a woman aged 45-60 years with alopecia areata. Some clones in this sample may be carry-over from other donors' samples.

V is TRBV4-1 and J is TRBJ2-1; 11 bases fit TRBD2. V was pared by 1 base and J by 3 bases, with 2 bases of the junction left unmatched. The germline CDR1 and CDR2 sequences are MGHRA and YSYEKL. CDR3 size: 16 residues. The CDR3 nucleotides read TGCGCCAGCAGCCAAGGACTAGCGGGGTTCTACAATGAGCAGTTCTTC. It codes for CASSQGLAGFYNEQFF.

A few counts support this clonotype. CDR3: CASSQRGNEQFF. Written as DNA, the CDR3 is TGTGCCAGCAGCCAACGCGGGAATGAGCAGTTCTTC. This sequence joins TRBV13 and TRBJ2-1, with D perhaps TRBD2 (5 bases). The CDR3 runs 12 residues. Trimming pared 5 bases from V and 7 bases from J, leaving 9 bases between. The germline CDR1 and CDR2 sequences are PRHDT and FYEKMQ (reference sequence).

The gene calls are TRBV6-5 and TRBJ2-3, with TRBD1 matching 11 bases. Per germline, CDR1 MNHEY and CDR2 SVGAGI. The CDR3 is 15 residues long. J lost 4 bases, V lost 6 bases, and 6 bases had no gene match. As DNA, the CDR3 is TGTGCCAGCAGCCCGGGACAGGGGGTCCCAGATACGCAGTATTTT. Translation gives CASSPGQGVPDTQYF.